This T cell receptor beta chain was documented in a study of OX40 agonist ivuxolimab in advanced cancers. Study findings and constraints: Averaged across samples, CD8+ T cells carried more expanded clones than CD4+ did.

Concerning this clone itself: Its antigen is unidentified.

Method: immunoSEQ multiplex PCR; TCRdb's copy keeps in-frame clones and lacks some. The table includes around 14,000 clones, roughly 77% detected once. The CDR3 loop spans 15 amino acids. J was trimmed by 4 bases and V by 1 base; bases with no gene match: 3. Looked up from germline, CDR1 is SGHDT and CDR2 is YYEEEE. The sample consisted of CD4+ or CD8+ T cells sorted from blood, taken in a trial of the OX40 agonist ivuxolimab. The V gene is TRBV5-6, the J gene TRBJ2-7, with 12 bases identical to TRBD2. This TCR came from an adult with an advanced solid tumor such as melanoma, head and neck, liver or kidney cancer. Here the CDR3 reads CASSLTSGRFYEQYF. In DNA, the CDR3 is TGTGCCAGCAGCTTGACTAGCGGGAGGTTTTACGAGCAGTACTTC.